Listed below are T cell receptor beta chains from one sample, sequenced in a study of blood T cell repertoires in COVID-19. Method: immunoSEQ multiplex PCR; TCRdb's copy keeps in-frame clones and lacks some. The table has around 160,000 clones, 65% to 85% seen once. Sequenced input: peripheral blood. These receptors all come from a woman aged 80 or over with acute or convalescent COVID-19. Each CDR3 is given with its conserved first and last residue. Fields, in order: V gene, clone size, D gene, J gene, CDR3 protein, CDR3 DNA. A D gene is named only where the DNA matches it firmly. Not all rows give a size; the values are once, few, many and, for expanded clones, a class.

v_call: TRBV11-2
clone_size: NA
d_call: NA
j_call: TRBJ1-4
cdr3_aa: CASSLTPGEKLFF
cdr3_nt: TGTGCCAGCAGCCTTACACCGGGGGAAAAACTGTTTTTT

v_call: TRBV18
clone_size: NA
d_call: TRBD2
j_call: TRBJ2-7
cdr3_aa: CASSRGLAGGTYEQYF
cdr3_nt: TGTGCCAGCTCACGCGGACTAGCGGGGGGAACCTACGAGCAGTACTTC

v_call: TRBV6-6
clone_size: NA
d_call: TRBD1
j_call: TRBJ1-2
cdr3_aa: CASSDPGTGTYGYTF
cdr3_nt: TGTGCCAGCAGTGACCCCGGGACAGGGACCTATGGCTATACCTTC

v_call: TRBV18
clone_size: NA
d_call: TRBD1
j_call: TRBJ1-2
cdr3_aa: CASSPGTGSSTYGYTF
cdr3_nt: TGTGCCAGCTCACCAGGGACAGGCTCTTCTACCTATGGCTACACCTTC

v_call: TRBV6-1
clone_size: NA
d_call: TRBD1
j_call: TRBJ2-5
cdr3_aa: CASSEEGGTGEETQYF
cdr3_nt: TGTGCCAGCAGTGAAGAGGGGGGGACAGGGGAGGAGACCCAGTACTTC

v_call: TRBV13
clone_size: NA
d_call: NA
j_call: TRBJ1-4
cdr3_aa: CASSLAGRTNEKLFF
cdr3_nt: TGTGCCAGCAGCTTAGCGGGGAGAACTAATGAAAAACTGTTTTTT

v_call: TRBV10-3
clone_size: NA
d_call: NA
j_call: TRBJ2-7
cdr3_aa: CAISRKGSYEQYF
cdr3_nt: TGTGCCATCAGCCGAAAGGGGTCCTACGAGCAGTACTTC

v_call: TRBV18
clone_size: NA
d_call: TRBD1
j_call: TRBJ1-2
cdr3_aa: CASSPDRGRRSYGYTF
cdr3_nt: TGTGCCAGCTCACCAGACAGGGGGCGACGGAGCTATGGCTACACCTTC

v_call: TRBV12-1
clone_size: NA
d_call: NA
j_call: TRBJ2-7
cdr3_aa: CAGRPYEQYF
cdr3_nt: TGTGCCGGGCGTCCCTACGAGCAGTACTTC

v_call: TRBV6-2/TRBV6-3
clone_size: once
d_call: TRBD2
j_call: TRBJ2-1
cdr3_aa: CASSARGGAYNEQFF
cdr3_nt: TGTGCCAGCAGTGCCCGTGGGGGGGCCTACAATGAGCAGTTCTTC

v_call: TRBV29-1
clone_size: once
d_call: NA
j_call: TRBJ2-2
cdr3_aa: CSVRSQANTGELFF
cdr3_nt: TGCAGCGTTCGGTCCCAGGCGAACACCGGGGAGCTGTTTTTT

v_call: TRBV5-1
clone_size: NA
d_call: NA
j_call: TRBJ2-7
cdr3_aa: CASSAGQFNEQYF
cdr3_nt: TGCGCCAGCAGCGCGGGGCAGTTCAACGAGCAGTACTTC

v_call: TRBV5-1
clone_size: NA
d_call: NA
j_call: TRBJ2-1
cdr3_aa: CASSLGQTSSYNEQFF
cdr3_nt: TGCGCCAGCAGCTTGGGACAGACGAGCTCCTACAATGAGCAGTTCTTC

v_call: TRBV3-1/TRBV3-2
clone_size: NA
d_call: NA
j_call: TRBJ2-2
cdr3_aa: CASSLGGGTGELFF
cdr3_nt: TGTGCCAGCAGCCTGGGAGGGGGCACCGGGGAGCTGTTTTTT

v_call: TRBV28
clone_size: few
d_call: TRBD1
j_call: TRBJ1-2
cdr3_aa: CASSLVQGYGYTF
cdr3_nt: TGTGCCAGCAGTTTGGTACAGGGGTATGGCTACACCTTC

v_call: TRBV19
clone_size: NA
d_call: NA
j_call: TRBJ1-1
cdr3_aa: CASSIVDRINTEAFF
cdr3_nt: TGTGCCAGTAGTATAGTAGACAGAATAAACACTGAAGCTTTCTTT

v_call: TRBV9
clone_size: once
d_call: NA
j_call: TRBJ2-7
cdr3_aa: CASSVELFDLGGPSYEQYF
cdr3_nt: TGTGCCAGCAGCGTTGAACTATTTGACTTGGGGGGGCCTTCCTACGAGCAGTACTTC

v_call: TRBV9
clone_size: NA
d_call: TRBD2
j_call: TRBJ2-3
cdr3_aa: CASSVDPFAGATDTQYF
cdr3_nt: TGTGCCAGCAGCGTAGATCCTTTTGCGGGAGCCACAGATACGCAGTATTTT

v_call: TRBV30
clone_size: NA
d_call: TRBD1
j_call: TRBJ1-3
cdr3_aa: CALGTGVGNTIYF
cdr3_nt: TGTGCCTTGGGGACAGGGGTAGGAAACACCATATATTTT

v_call: TRBV27
clone_size: NA
d_call: TRBD2
j_call: TRBJ2-7
cdr3_aa: CASSSSGLYYEQYF
cdr3_nt: TGTGCCAGCAGTTCTAGCGGACTGTACTACGAGCAGTACTTC

v_call: TRBV27
clone_size: once
d_call: NA
j_call: TRBJ2-5
cdr3_aa: CASSLLGGVQETQYF
cdr3_nt: TGTGCCAGCAGTTTACTCGGCGGGGTTCAAGAGACCCAGTACTTC

v_call: TRBV11-2
clone_size: NA
d_call: TRBD1
j_call: TRBJ2-7
cdr3_aa: CASSPRQGRNEQYF
cdr3_nt: TGTGCCAGCAGCCCGCGACAGGGCAGGAACGAGCAGTACTTC

v_call: TRBV6-5
clone_size: NA
d_call: NA
j_call: TRBJ1-3
cdr3_aa: CASSYSGGGPGNTIYF
cdr3_nt: TGTGCCAGCAGTTACTCAGGCGGGGGCCCTGGAAACACCATATATTTT

v_call: TRBV5-1
clone_size: NA
d_call: NA
j_call: TRBJ2-3
cdr3_aa: CASSVRFTDTQYF
cdr3_nt: TGCGCCAGCAGCGTCAGGTTCACAGATACGCAGTATTTT

v_call: TRBV2
clone_size: NA
d_call: NA
j_call: TRBJ1-1
cdr3_aa: CASSKSGGTEAFF
cdr3_nt: TGTGCCAGCAGTAAAAGCGGCGGAACTGAAGCTTTCTTT